These 24 T cell receptor beta chains share one sample of origin, sequenced in a study of CD8+CD57+ T cells in acquired aplastic anemia (dated by TCRdb to the late 2010s). TCRdb lists the instrument as Illumina HiSeq 2000. Profiling of TCR beta VDJ combinations and CDR3 sequences used genomic DNA as the template. TCRdb passed the public sequencing reads through fastp at Q25 and MiXCR, retaining productive beta sequences. A single entry per CDR3 protein holds the most common genes and DNA from its merged rows. Counted in this sample were around 190,000 distinct CDR3 sequences; roughly half of them appeared once. The ten biggest clones cover more than 15% of the sample. The sequencing sample was made of sorted CD4+, CD8+, or CD8+CD57+ T cells (not recorded which) from PBMCs. Receptor source: a human donor in good health, serving as a control.

The sample holds a few counts of this clonotype. The rearrangement joins TRBV12-3 or TRBV12-4 to TRBJ2-7, with D unresolved. The V end was cut by 7 bases, the J end by 4 bases, with 11 bases between. This CDR3 contains 12 residues. In DNA, the CDR3 is TGTGCCAGCATCGGATTACAGTACGAGCAGTACTTC. Protein sequence: CASIGLQYEQYF.

The chain carries TRBV24-1 and TRBJ2-3; 9 positions agree with TRBD2. CDR1 KGHDR and CDR2 SFDVKD come from the germline V gene. V dropped 4 bases and J dropped 1; count of bases not matched to a gene: 2. CDR3 length equals 15 residues. CDR3 region: CATSEKRGGTDTQYF. The CDR3 DNA reads as TGTGCCACCAGTGAAAAGCGGGGGGGCACAGATACGCAGTATTTT.

The genes are TRBV5-1 and TRBJ1-1, with 10 positions matching TRBD1. The CDR3 is 17 amino acids. With V trimmed by 2 bases and J by 5 bases, 12 bases remained unmatched. Germline CDR1 reads SGHRS; CDR2 reads YFSETQ. The CDR3 loop is CASSFNGDRGFGTEAFF. The CDR3 coding sequence is TGCGCCAGCAGCTTCAATGGGGACAGGGGATTTGGGACTGAAGCTTTCTTT.

This clonotype ranks as large (0.1 to 1%). The chain couples TRBV7-2 to TRBJ2-3; 10 bases fit TRBD2. The V gene end was trimmed by 6 bases and the J gene end by 4 bases; junction bases not matched to a gene: 7. CDR1 SGHTA and CDR2 FQGNSA come from the germline V gene. The CDR3 extends over 15 amino acids. CDR3 DNA: TGTGCCAGCAGTCAAACTAGCGGGGCATCAGATACGCAGTATTTT. Protein product: CASSQTSGASDTQYF.

The chain carries TRBV14 and TRBJ1-2; TRBD1 might be the D (6 bases). Trimming removed 2 bases at V and 3 bases at J, with 16 bases between. The CDR3 length is 16 residues. CDR1 is SGHDN and CDR2 is FVKESK in the germline V gene. The CDR3 spells CASSQLEGRGDYGYTF. The CDR3 bases are TGTGCCAGCAGCCAACTGGAGGGCAGGGGCGACTATGGCTACACCTTC.

This clonotype was observed at least ten times. The chain joins TRBV7-9 to TRBJ1-2; 9 nucleotides match TRBD1. After removal of 5 bases from V and 8 bases from J, the junction contained 9 bases not matched to a gene. CDR1 and CDR2 (germline): SEHNR, FQNEAQ (reference sequence). The CDR3 length is 14 residues. For the CDR3, the DNA is TGTGCCAGCAGCCCCACAGGGGGCTCTCTGGGCTACACCTTC. Translated: CASSPTGGSLGYTF.

The rearrangement joins TRBV2 to TRBJ2-5; 9 positions agree with TRBD2. CDR1 and CDR2 from the germline V gene are SNHLY and FYNNEI. V lost 8 bases and J lost 1; bases outside the gene matches: 5. This CDR3 has 14 amino acids. The CDR3 here is CASDLGLAQETQYF. For the CDR3, the DNA is TGTGCCAGCGACCTGGGACTAGCCCAAGAGACCCAGTACTTC.

The chain employs TRBV6-6 and TRBJ1-6; TRBD1 agrees at 9 bases. V lost 4 bases and J lost 10; bases outside the gene matches: 5. This CDR3 is built from 14 residues. CDR1 and CDR2 (germline): MNHNY, SVGAGI (reference sequence). CDR3 residues: CASSSGTGPSPLHF. CDR3 nucleotides: TGTGCCAGCAGTTCCGGGACAGGGCCCTCACCCCTCCACTTT.

The chain has TRBV24-1 and TRBJ2-3; TRBD1 matches at 10 bases. The V gene's germline CDR1 is KGHDR and CDR2 SFDVKD. With 11 bases clipped from V and 3 bases from J, the junction kept 7 bases outside the gene matches. CDR3 length: 14 residues. The CDR3 sequence is CAIQDRGATDTQYF. DNA for the CDR3: TGTGCCATCCAGGACAGGGGGGCAACAGATACGCAGTATTTT.

The chain employs TRBV7-9 and TRBJ2-3, with D possibly TRBD1 on 5 matching bases. The CDR3 extends over 14 amino acids. V lost 5 bases and J lost 4, with 13 bases in between. Germline V gives CDR1 SEHNR, CDR2 FQNEAQ (reference sequence). DNA for the CDR3: TGTGCCAGCAGCGGCGAAATGGGGCCAGATACGCAGTATTTT. Protein: CASSGEMGPDTQYF.

With regard to this clonotype: At one end, the junction sequence differs from germline, possibly due to a read error. This chain connects TRBV10-1 to TRBJ1-6; 10 bases agree with TRBD1. Germline V gives CDR1 WNHNN, CDR2 SYGVQD (reference sequence). The CDR3 covers 14 residues. The CDR3 is CAISAGDRGSPLHF. CDR3 bases: TGTGCCATCAGCGCTGGGGACAGGGGTTCACCCCTCCACTTT.

The CDR3 region is CASSWGGVPDQGTQYF. CDR3 in DNA: TGTGCCAGCAGTTGGGGGGGCGTACCGGATCAGGGTACGCAGTATTTT. V usage is TRBV27 and J usage is TRBJ2-3; weak D call: TRBD2 (7 bases). Trimming removed 4 bases from V and 8 bases from J, with 22 bases in between. Germline V gene data show CDR1 as MNHEY and CDR2 as SMNVEV (reference sequence). The CDR3 is 16 residues long.

This clonotype was detected a few times. This chain links TRBV12-5 with TRBJ1-1, with D maybe TRBD1 (5 bases). Germline V lookup: CDR1 LGHNT, CDR2 FRNRAP. V lost 2 bases and J lost 1, with 11 bases in between. This CDR3 has 15 residues. The CDR3 sequence is CASGLFRGPNTEAFF. CDR3 nucleotide sequence: TGTGCTAGTGGTTTGTTTCGGGGACCGAACACTGAAGCTTTCTTT.

The gene calls are TRBV29-1 and TRBJ2-3, with 11 bases fitting TRBD2. Losses at the gene ends were 8 bases for V and 4 bases for J; bases not matched to a gene: 17. The CDR3 consists of 17 residues. CDR1 is SQVTM and CDR2 is ANQGSEA in the germline V gene. CDR3 region: CSSESSGGISRSDTQYF. The CDR3 bases are TGCAGCAGTGAGTCTAGCGGGGGGATTAGTAGGTCAGATACGCAGTATTTT.

The J gene is TRBJ2-7, the V gene TRBV2; D not resolved. Germline V gene lookup returns CDR1 SNHLY and CDR2 FYNNEI. Trimming took off 4 bases at V and 1 base at J, with 5 bases between the two ends. This CDR3 region has 12 residues. CDR3 protein: CASSVASYEQYF. The CDR3 DNA follows: TGTGCCAGCAGTGTGGCTTCCTACGAGCAGTACTTC. The full variable domain, with the rest looked up from reference TRBV2 and TRBJ2-7, is EPEVTQTPSHQVTQMGQEVILRCVPISNHLYFYWYRQILGQKVEFLVSFYNNEISEKSEIFDDQFSVERPDGSNFTLKIRSTKLEDSAMYFCASSVASYEQYFGPGTRLTVT.

This clonotype was counted ten times or more. The chain recombines TRBV6-5 with TRBJ2-2; tentatively, D is TRBD1 (6 bases). V was cut by 6 bases and J by 2 bases, with 10 bases left in between. The CDR3 is 14 amino acids. Germline loops: CDR1 MNHEY, CDR2 SVGAGI. The CDR3 protein is CASRPTGNTGELFF. CDR3 nucleotide sequence: TGTGCCAGCAGACCGACAGGAAACACCGGGGAGCTGTTTTTT.

This clonotype was counted ten times or more. This sequence joins TRBV18 and TRBJ1-5; TRBD1 might be the D (5 bases). V was trimmed by 6 bases and J by 12 bases, leaving 18 bases between them. This CDR3 contains 13 residues. CDR1 and CDR2 (germline): KGHSH, LQKENI. CDR3 DNA sequence: TGTGCCAGCTCTCCGGGGGAGGATCAGGTCCAGCATTTT. Encoded protein: CASSPGEDQVQHF. Full variable domain (outside the CDR3, taken from reference TRBV18 and TRBJ1-5): NAGVMQNPRHLVRRRGQEARLRCSPMKGHSHVYWYRQLPEEGLKFMVYLQKENIIDESGMPKERFSAEFPKEGPSILRIQQVVRGDSAAYFCASSPGEDQVQHFGDGTRLSIL.

The rearrangement links TRBV29-1 to TRBJ2-2; 7 positions match TRBD2. The V gene's germline CDR1 is SQVTM and CDR2 ANQGSEA. This CDR3 has 14 residues. The CDR3 DNA sequence: TGCCGTTCGCCTAGAGGGAGGGACACCGGGGAGCTGTTTTTT. Encoded protein: CRSPRGRDTGELFF.

The V gene is TRBV7-9, the J gene TRBJ1-5; maybe TRBD1 (5 bases). V lost 5 bases and J lost 7, with 18 bases in between. Germline V CDR1 and CDR2: SEHNR, FQNEAQ (reference sequence). There are 15 residues in the CDR3. For the CDR3, the DNA is TGTGCCAGCAGCCCAGGACGGGGGGAGGAACAGCCCCAGCATTTT. Amino acids: CASSPGRGEEQPQHF.

Comments on this clonotype: A much bigger clone sits one base away, suggesting this may be a read error. V usage is TRBV19 and J usage is TRBJ2-5; D tentatively fits TRBD1 or TRBD2 (5 bases each). CDR3 length: 15 residues. CDR1 LNHDA and CDR2 SQIVND come from the germline V gene (reference sequence). The DNA for the CDR3 is TGTGCCAGTAGTATTAGGGACGGAACTCAAGAGACCCTGTACTTC. It yields the protein CASSIRDGTQETLYF.

This clonotype was detected once. This rearrangement joins TRBV18 to TRBJ1-6; tentative D call: TRBD1 (5 bases). The germline V and J ends were trimmed by 6 bases and 11 bases, with 14 bases remaining between them. This CDR3 comprises 13 residues. Germline-derived CDR1 and CDR2 are KGHSH and LQKENI. The CDR3 bases are TGTGCCAGCTCCGCCACGCCCAGGGCACCCCTCCACTTT. Translating gives CASSATPRAPLHF.

The V call is TRBV10-3, the J call TRBJ2-1, with D unresolved. Trimming took off 4 bases at V and 4 bases at J, with 17 bases between the two ends. The CDR3 covers 16 residues. Germline V gives CDR1 ENHRY, CDR2 SYGVKD. DNA of the CDR3: TGTGCCATCAGTGTCGCCAGTTCCGCCCTTTACAATGAGCAGTTCTTC. It translates to CAISVASSALYNEQFF.

This clonotype was detected many times. V is TRBV30 and J is TRBJ1-5; D perhaps matches TRBD1 (5 bases). The germline V gene encodes CDR1 GTSNPN and CDR2 SVGIG (reference sequence). V gave up 5 bases and J gave up 1 base, with 12 bases separating them. The CDR3 consists of 14 residues. The CDR3 protein is CAWQGSGSNQPQHF. The CDR3 nucleotides are TGTGCCTGGCAGGGTAGTGGGAGCAATCAGCCCCAGCATTTT.

This clonotype was found once. The V gene is TRBV7-9, the J gene TRBJ2-7; D is possibly TRBD1 (5 bases). The CDR3 runs 14 residues. Germline CDR1 is SEHNR and CDR2 is FQNEAQ (reference sequence). Trimming pared 3 bases from V and 6 bases from J, leaving 15 bases between. The CDR3 loop reads CASSFIRVRVEQYF. In DNA, the CDR3 is TGTGCCAGCAGCTTTATCAGGGTCCGGGTCGAGCAGTACTTC.